This T cell receptor beta chain was documented in a study of blood T cell repertoires in COVID-19. Germline V CDR1 and CDR2: MNHEY, SVGAGI. V lost 4 bases, J lost 7 bases, and 20 bases lay in between. The CDR3 is made up of 16 amino acids. The method was immunoSEQ multiplex PCR; TCRdb's version includes in-frame clones alone and lacks a portion of them. Among about 250,000 clones listed, over 75% were seen once. The chain uses TRBV6-5 and TRBJ1-5; D unresolved. The sample was peripheral blood. The TCR was taken from a woman of 80 years or more with acute or convalescent COVID-19. CDR3 nucleotide sequence: TGTGCCAGCAGTTCTCCCGGCGGGTTAATGGGCCAGCCCCAGCATTTT. It translates to CASSSPGGLMGQPQHF.